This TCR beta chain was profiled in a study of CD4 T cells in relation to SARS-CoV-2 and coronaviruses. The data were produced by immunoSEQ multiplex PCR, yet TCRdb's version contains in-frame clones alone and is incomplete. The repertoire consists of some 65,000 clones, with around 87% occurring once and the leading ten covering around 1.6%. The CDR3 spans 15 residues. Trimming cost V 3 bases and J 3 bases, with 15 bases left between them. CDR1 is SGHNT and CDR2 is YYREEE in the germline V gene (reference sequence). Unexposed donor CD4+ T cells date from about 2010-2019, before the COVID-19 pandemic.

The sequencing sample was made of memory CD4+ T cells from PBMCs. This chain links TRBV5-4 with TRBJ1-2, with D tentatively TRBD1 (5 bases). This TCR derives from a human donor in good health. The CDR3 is CASSSPGGGDYGYTF. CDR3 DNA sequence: TGTGCCAGCAGCTCCCCAGGCGGGGGAGACTATGGCTACACCTTC.